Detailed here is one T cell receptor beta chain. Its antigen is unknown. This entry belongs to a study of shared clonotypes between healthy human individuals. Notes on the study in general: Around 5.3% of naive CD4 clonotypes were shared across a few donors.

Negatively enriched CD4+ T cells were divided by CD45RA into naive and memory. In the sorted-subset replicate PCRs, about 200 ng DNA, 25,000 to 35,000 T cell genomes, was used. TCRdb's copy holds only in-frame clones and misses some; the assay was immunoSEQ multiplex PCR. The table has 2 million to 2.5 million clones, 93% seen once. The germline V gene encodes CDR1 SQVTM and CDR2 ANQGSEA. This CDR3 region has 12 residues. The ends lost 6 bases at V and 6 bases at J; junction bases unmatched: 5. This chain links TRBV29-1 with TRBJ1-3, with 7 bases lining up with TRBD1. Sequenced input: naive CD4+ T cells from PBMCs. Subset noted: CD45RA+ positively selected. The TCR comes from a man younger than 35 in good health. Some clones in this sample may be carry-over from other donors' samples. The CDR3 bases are TGCAGCGTCGGGACAGCTGAAAACACCATATATTTT. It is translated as CSVGTAENTIYF.